This record concerns one T cell receptor beta chain sequence. Its antigen is as yet unknown. The sample originates from a study of OX40 agonist ivuxolimab in advanced cancers. Study details: Ivuxolimab, an agonistic anti-OX40 (CD134) antibody, was given to patients. Patients with prior anti-PD-1, anti-PD-L1 or anti-CTLA-4 therapy were eligible; 40% had some.

Study outcomes and limitations: By week 6 at 0.1 to 3.0 mg/kg, blood CD4+ and CD8+ T cells had expanded clonally. In a subset of nonresponders, normalized T-cell clonal expansion was also low.

Germline V gene sequence: CDR1 PRHDT, CDR2 FYEKMQ (reference sequence). The CDR3 runs to 17 residues. Trimming took 0 bases from V and 9 from J; bases not matched to a gene: 9. Libraries were prepared by immunoSEQ multiplex PCR; TCRdb keeps only in-frame clonotypes and omits some of them. The sample includes 35,000 to 55,000 clones, around 94% of them seen just once. The sample consisted of CD4+ or CD8+ T cells sorted from blood, taken in a trial of the OX40 agonist ivuxolimab. The gene calls are TRBV13 and TRBJ2-1; 12 bases are shared with TRBD2. The TCR was taken from an adult with an advanced solid tumor such as melanoma, head and neck, liver or kidney cancer. The CDR3 region is CASSLGPGLAGLAEQFF. CDR3 DNA sequence: TGTGCCAGCAGCTTAGGGCCCGGACTAGCGGGATTGGCTGAGCAGTTCTTC.